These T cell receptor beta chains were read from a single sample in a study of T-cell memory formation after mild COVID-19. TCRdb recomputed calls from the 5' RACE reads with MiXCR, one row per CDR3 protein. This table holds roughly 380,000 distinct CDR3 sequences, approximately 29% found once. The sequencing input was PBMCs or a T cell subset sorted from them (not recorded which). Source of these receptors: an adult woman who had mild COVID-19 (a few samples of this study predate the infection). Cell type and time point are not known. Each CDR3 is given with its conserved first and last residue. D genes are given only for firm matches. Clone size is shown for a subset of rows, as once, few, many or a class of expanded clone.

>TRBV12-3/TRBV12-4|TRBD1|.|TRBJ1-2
TGTGCCAGCAGTCCCACCCCAGGGACAGGGGGTGGCTACACCTTC
CASSPTPGTGGGYTF
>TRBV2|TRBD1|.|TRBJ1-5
TGTGCCAGCAGTGAAGCGACAGGGATTCAGCCCCAGCATTTT
CASSEATGIQPQHF
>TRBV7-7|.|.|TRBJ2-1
TGTGCTAGCAGCTTAGACGGGCCACTGGAGCAGTTCTTC
CASSLDGPLEQFF
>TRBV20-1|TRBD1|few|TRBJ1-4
TGCAGTGCTCTCGTCCGGACAGGCTTGAATGAAAAACTGTTTTTT
CSALVRTGLNEKLFF
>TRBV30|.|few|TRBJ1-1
TGTGCCTGGAGTGTCTTTATGAACACTGAAGCTTTCTTT
CAWSVFMNTEAFF
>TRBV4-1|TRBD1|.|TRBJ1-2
TGCGCCAGCAGCTACACAGACAGGGACCTCTATGGCTACACCTTC
CASSYTDRDLYGYTF
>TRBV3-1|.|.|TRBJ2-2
TGTGCCAGCAGCCTTGGAGTTGTGGGGGATCGACCTCCGTTTTTT
CASSLGVVGDRPPFF
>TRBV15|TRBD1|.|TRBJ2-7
TGTGCCACCAGCGACCGGGACAGGGGACACGAGCAGTACTTC
CATSDRDRGHEQYF
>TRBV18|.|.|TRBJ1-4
TGTGCCAGCTCACCAGGAGTGGAGAATGAAAAACTGTTTTTT
CASSPGVENEKLFF
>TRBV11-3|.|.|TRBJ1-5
TGTGCCAGCAGCTCGGGACGGAGCCGGACTGGACAGCCCCAGCATTTT
CASSSGRSRTGQPQHF
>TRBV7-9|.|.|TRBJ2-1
TGTGCCAGCAGCTTAGAATGGGGCGCGGGGTCCTACAATGAGCAGTTCTTC
CASSLEWGAGSYNEQFF
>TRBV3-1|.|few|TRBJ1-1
TGTGCCAGCAGCCTCACGGCAGGGGACACTGAAGCTTTCTTT
CASSLTAGDTEAFF
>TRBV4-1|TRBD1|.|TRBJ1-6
TGCGCCAGCAGCCAAGCCGGGACAGATTATAATTCACCCCTCCACTTT
CASSQAGTDYNSPLHF
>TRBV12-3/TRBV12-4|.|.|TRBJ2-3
TGTGCCAGCACTTGGGCCTCCCCGCGCACAGATACGCAGTATTTT
CASTWASPRTDTQYF
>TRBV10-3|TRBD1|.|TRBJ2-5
TGTGCCATCAGCTGGACAGGGAGAGAGACCCAGTACTTC
CAISWTGRETQYF
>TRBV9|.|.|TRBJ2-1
TGTGCCAGCAGCGTATCGTCTAGTTCCTACAATGAGCAGTTCTTC
CASSVSSSSYNEQFF
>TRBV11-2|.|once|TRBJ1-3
TGTGCCAGCAGCTTAGTGGGCGCACGAAACACCATATATTTT
CASSLVGARNTIYF
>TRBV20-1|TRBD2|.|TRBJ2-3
TGCAGTGCTAGAGGGCTAGCGGACACAGATACGCAGTATTTT
CSARGLADTDTQYF
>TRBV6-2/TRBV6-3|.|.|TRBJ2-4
TGTGCCAGCAGCCCGGTTATGGCCAAAAACATTCAGTACTTC
CASSPVMAKNIQYF
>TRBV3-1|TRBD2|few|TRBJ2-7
TGTGCCAGCAGCCAAGATCACAGACTAGCGGGGGGGTACGAGCAGTACTTC
CASSQDHRLAGGYEQYF
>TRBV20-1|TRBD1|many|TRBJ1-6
TGCAGTGCTAGAGATCCGTGGGACAGGGAAAATTCACCCCTCCACTTT
CSARDPWDRENSPLHF
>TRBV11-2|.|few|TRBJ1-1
TGTGCCAGCAGCAGGTTCCTTGAGACTGAAGCTTTCTTT
CASSRFLETEAFF
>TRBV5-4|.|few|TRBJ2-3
TGTGCCAGCAGCGCCCAGTCGGGTTTGGATACGCAGTATTTT
CASSAQSGLDTQYF